This entry lists 15 T cell receptor beta chains sequenced from one sample in a study of CD4 T cells in relation to SARS-CoV-2 and coronaviruses. CD4+ T cells from unexposed donors were obtained before the COVID-19 pandemic (2011-2018). The assay was immunoSEQ multiplex PCR, and TCRdb's table has in-frame clones only and misses some. The data hold roughly 60,000 clones, with about 95% observed a single time. What was sequenced was naive CD4+ T cells from PBMCs. Subset meaning: naive CD4+ T cells isolated by negative enrichment. All receptors derive from a human donor in good health.

The rearrangement uses TRBV4-2 and TRBJ2-1, with D perhaps matching TRBD2 (6 bases). The V end lost 0 bases, the J end lost 4 bases, and 16 bases lay between the germline ends. CDR3 length: 17 residues. Germline V gene data show CDR1 as LGHNA and CDR2 as YNFKEQ. CDR3 DNA sequence: TGTGCCAGCAGCCAAGATGAGGGTCGGAGGGGATACAATGAGCAGTTCTTC. Translated, it gives CASSQDEGRRGYNEQFF.

V is TRBV6-1 and J is TRBJ1-3; D unclear. V lost 0 bases and J 0 bases, leaving 12 bases between the germline ends. Germline CDR1 and CDR2: MNHNS and SASEGT. The CDR3 contains 17 residues. This CDR3 is CASSEARVSSSGNTIYF. CDR3 DNA sequence: TGTGCCAGCAGTGAAGCGCGGGTTTCGAGCTCTGGAAACACCATATATTTT.

This clone was counted once. The CDR3 nucleotides are TGCGCCAGCAGCTTTTTTACCCGAACTGGGGCCAACGTCCTGACTTTC. Amino acids: CASSFFTRTGANVLTF. The chain carries TRBV5-1 and TRBJ2-6, with D hard to call. The V gene's germline CDR1 is SGHRS and CDR2 YFSETQ. V lost 2 bases and J lost 2, with 11 bases in between. CDR3 length: 16 residues.

V and J are TRBV27 and TRBJ1-1, with D possibly being TRBD1 (6 bases). Trimming took 6 bases from V and 1 from J, leaving 18 bases between them. CDR3 length equals 16 residues. Germline V gives CDR1 MNHEY, CDR2 SMNVEV (reference sequence). The CDR3 nucleotides read TGTGCCAGCAGCCGACAGGACTTCGAGGGGAACACTGAAGCTTTCTTT. It yields the protein CASSRQDFEGNTEAFF.

This clone was detected only once. The J gene is TRBJ2-1, the V gene TRBV7-6; D may be TRBD2 (5 bases). Germline V gene sequence: CDR1 SGHVS, CDR2 FNYEAQ. Between the trimmed V and J ends, which lost 3 bases and 4 bases, there was a span of 16 bases. The CDR3 sequence is 16 residues long. CDR3 residues: CASSLRVVETYNEQFF. Written as DNA, the CDR3 is TGTGCCAGCAGCTTGAGGGTAGTCGAAACGTACAATGAGCAGTTCTTC.

This rearrangement joins TRBV7-9 to TRBJ2-4; TRBD1 aligns across 8 bases. This CDR3 comprises 15 residues. Germline V lookup: CDR1 SEHNR, CDR2 FQNEAQ (reference sequence). The V gene end was trimmed by 5 bases and the J gene end by 4 bases; junction bases not matched to a gene: 7. The CDR3 here is CASSERDRGKNIQYF. DNA of the CDR3: TGTGCCAGCAGCGAGAGAGACAGGGGAAAAAACATTCAGTACTTC.

The chain carries TRBV10-3 and TRBJ2-7, with D possibly matching TRBD1 (6 bases). The germline CDR1 and CDR2 sequences are ENHRY and SYGVKD. Trimming shortened V by 4 bases and J by 4 bases, and 11 bases separated the two germline ends. The CDR3 sequence is 13 residues long. As DNA, the CDR3 is TGTGCCATCAGTGTACAGGGTAAATACGAGCAGTACTTC. Residues: CAISVQGKYEQYF.

V is TRBV19 and J is TRBJ1-2; no clear D. This CDR3 spans 16 amino acids. V was pared by 5 bases and J by 0 bases, with 16 bases between. The V gene's germline CDR1 is LNHDA and CDR2 SQIVND (reference sequence). The CDR3 bases are TGTGCCAGTAGTCGATTCCGGGTCGGAGCTAACTATGGCTACACCTTC. Protein: CASSRFRVGANYGYTF.

This chain uses TRBV28 with TRBJ2-7, with 10 bases fitting TRBD1. This CDR3 is 16 amino acids long. Germline V gives CDR1 MDHEN, CDR2 SYDVKM. J lost 3 bases, V lost 2 bases, and 7 bases had no gene match. The CDR3 here is CASSLTGTGAHYEQYF. Written as DNA, the CDR3 is TGTGCCAGCAGTTTAACCGGGACAGGGGCCCACTACGAGCAGTACTTC.

J is TRBJ2-3 and V is TRBV3-1 (or the pseudogene TRBV3-2); tentative D call: TRBD2 (5 bases). With 4 bases removed from V and 6 bases from J, the gap between germline ends came to 20 bases. CDR3 length equals 16 residues. Germline V lookup: CDR1 LGHDT, CDR2 YNNKEL (reference sequence). CDR3 nucleotides: TGTGCCAGCAGCCGCGCCCACAAACTAGATAGCGATACGCAGTATTTT. Translation gives CASSRAHKLDSDTQYF.

The V call is TRBV4-1, the J call TRBJ2-1, with TRBD2 identical over 9 bases. The CDR3 runs to 20 residues. Germline CDR1 and CDR2: MGHRA and YSYEKL. J lost 4 bases, V lost 3 bases, and 19 bases had no gene match. The DNA for the CDR3 is TGCGCCAGCAGCCACTCTAACCATCCGTCGCTAGCGGGGCCATACAATGAGCAGTTCTTC. Protein product: CASSHSNHPSLAGPYNEQFF.

The chain links TRBV18 to TRBJ2-7, with a tentative D call TRBD2 (6 bases). V lost 3 bases to trimming and J lost 9 bases, with 18 bases between them. CDR3 size: 14 residues. CDR1 is KGHSH, CDR2 LQKENI, per germline. In DNA form, the CDR3 reads TGTGCCAGCTCACCCGTGTCGGCGGAGGAGGGGCAGTACTTC. Its translation is CASSPVSAEEGQYF.

V gene TRBV5-1 combines with J gene TRBJ2-1, with D hard to call. This CDR3 has 13 amino acids. V shed 2 bases and J shed 5 bases, with 8 bases lying between them. The germline CDR1 and CDR2 sequences are SGHRS and YFSETQ. CDR3 sequence: CASSFDWNNEQFF. The CDR3 nucleotides are TGCGCCAGCAGCTTCGACTGGAACAATGAGCAGTTCTTC.

V usage is TRBV3-1 (or the pseudogene TRBV3-2) and J usage is TRBJ1-3; D gene ambiguous. The CDR3 extends over 13 amino acids. V lost 3 bases, J lost 2 bases, and 5 bases lay in between. CDR1 LGHDT and CDR2 YNNKEL come from the germline V gene (reference sequence). The CDR3 protein is CASSHSPGNTIYF. The CDR3 nucleotides are TGTGCCAGCAGCCACTCGCCTGGAAACACCATATATTTT.

DNA for the CDR3: TGTGCCACCAGTGCCGGACTAGCGGGAAGCAATGAGCAGTTCTTC. Translated, it gives CATSAGLAGSNEQFF. The V call is TRBV24-1, the J call TRBJ2-1; 12 bases are shared with TRBD2. The CDR3 is 15 residues long. Germline CDR1 reads KGHDR; CDR2 reads SFDVKD. The V segment lost 5 bases and the J segment 6 bases; nucleotides outside the gene matches: 4.